These 13 T cell receptor beta chains originate from one sample sequenced in a study of blood T cell repertoires in COVID-19. Only in-frame clones appear in the TCRdb table, and some are missing; sequencing was by immunoSEQ multiplex PCR. Of about 250,000 clones in the sample, around 87% were seen once. Sequencing was carried out using peripheral blood. The source of these receptors is an older woman with COVID-19, enrolled during active disease.

The count of this clone is one. The J gene is TRBJ1-2, the V gene TRBV4-3; D is unresolved. V was cut by 0 bases and J by 0 bases, with 8 bases left in between. The germline V gene has CDR1 LGHNA and CDR2 YSLEER. The CDR3 consists of 15 residues. The CDR3: CASSQDMAANYGYTF. The DNA of the CDR3 is TGCGCCAGCAGCCAAGACATGGCAGCTAACTATGGCTACACCTTC.

The chain couples TRBV9 to TRBJ1-6; maybe TRBD1 (5 bases). Trimming shortened V by 0 bases and J by 6 bases, and 13 bases separated the two germline ends. CDR1 and CDR2 from the germline V gene are SGDLS and YYNGEE. The CDR3 runs 16 residues. CDR3 in amino acids: CASSVEQARGNSPLHF. The CDR3 DNA reads as TGTGCCAGCAGCGTAGAACAGGCCCGAGGTAATTCACCCCTCCACTTT.

J is TRBJ2-5 and V is TRBV6-6; 9 bases match TRBD1. After removal of 5 bases from V and 4 bases from J, the junction contained 8 bases not matched to a gene. Germline-derived CDR1 and CDR2 are MNHNY and SVGAGI (reference sequence). The CDR3 spans 15 residues. CDR3 nucleotide sequence: TGTGCCAGCAGTCAACAGGGGGCGCGGGGAGAGACCCAGTACTTC. It is translated as CASSQQGARGETQYF.

This chain links TRBV15 with TRBJ1-4, with 7 bases identical to TRBD1. From germline, CDR1 is LNHNV and CDR2 YYDKDF (reference sequence). This CDR3 is built from 16 residues. V dropped 1 base and J dropped 6; count of bases not matched to a gene: 8. For the CDR3, the DNA is TGTGCCACCAGCAGAGGACGTAACAGGGGCTATGAAAAACTGTTTTTT. It codes for CATSRGRNRGYEKLFF.

The chain links TRBV2 to TRBJ2-6; no reliable D call. The germline CDR1 and CDR2 sequences are SNHLY and FYNNEI. The CDR3 extends over 12 amino acids. Between the trimmed V and J ends, which lost 3 bases and 13 bases, there was a span of 10 bases. This chain's CDR3 is CASSEPRRVLTF. The DNA for the CDR3 is TGTGCCAGCAGTGAGCCGAGGAGAGTCCTGACTTTC.

V and J are TRBV4-3 and TRBJ2-2; 7 bases line up with TRBD1. J gave up 6 bases and V 6 bases, and 16 bases lay outside the gene matches. The germline V gene encodes CDR1 LGHNA and CDR2 YSLEER. CDR3 length equals 17 residues. The CDR3 DNA is TGCGCCAGCAGTCGCTACCGGGACAGTGATGAGGCCGGGGAGCTGTTTTTT. Translated: CASSRYRDSDEAGELFF.

The rearrangement uses TRBV28 and TRBJ1-1; a possible D gene is TRBD1 (5 bases). CDR3 length: 14 amino acids. Between the trimmed V and J ends, which lost 6 bases and 1 base, there was a span of 12 bases. Germline V gene sequence: CDR1 MDHEN, CDR2 SYDVKM. DNA for the CDR3: TGTGCCAGCAGATTCGACAGAAGGAACACTGAAGCTTTCTTT. This encodes CASRFDRRNTEAFF.

The CDR3 here is CASSVVSGGDTQYF. In DNA form, the CDR3 reads TGTGCCAGCAGCGTAGTTAGCGGGGGAGATACGCAGTATTTT. The chain links TRBV9 to TRBJ2-3, with 9 bases matching TRBD2. Germline CDR1 and CDR2: SGDLS and YYNGEE. The CDR3 covers 14 residues. J gave up 5 bases and V 0 bases, and 1 base lay outside the gene matches.

The chain employs TRBV6-4 and TRBJ1-5, with D perhaps TRBD1 (5 bases). The CDR3 is made up of 14 amino acids. Germline V lookup: CDR1 MRHNA, CDR2 SNTAGT. Trimming took off 6 bases at V and 7 bases at J, with 16 bases between the two ends. The CDR3 loop reads CASSPAGGFQPQHF. CDR3 bases: TGTGCCAGCAGCCCCGCCGGGGGTTTCCAGCCCCAGCATTTT.

This clone was observed a few times. The J gene is TRBJ1-4, the V gene TRBV4-3; TRBD1 aligns across 9 bases. V shed 0 bases and J 7 bases; nucleotides not matched to a gene: 3. The germline CDR1 and CDR2 sequences are LGHNA and YSLEER. This CDR3 is built from 15 residues. The CDR3 bases are TGCGCCAGCAGCCAAGAGGGGACAGGGATTGAAAAACTGTTTTTT. This translates into CASSQEGTGIEKLFF.

The rearrangement joins TRBV5-4 to TRBJ1-1, with unresolved D. Germline-derived CDR1 and CDR2 are SGHNT and YYREEE (reference sequence). This CDR3 spans 11 amino acids. The V gene lost 2 bases and the J gene lost 4 bases, with 3 bases spanning the gap. In nucleotides, the CDR3 is TGTGCCAGCAGCTTCGGCACTGAAGCTTTCTTT. Translation: CASSFGTEAFF.

J is TRBJ1-6 and V is TRBV7-9; a weak D match, TRBD1 (5 bases). Germline loops: CDR1 SEHNR, CDR2 FQNEAQ (reference sequence). Trimming took off 5 bases at V and 7 bases at J, with 15 bases between the two ends. The CDR3 has 15 residues. CDR3 loop: CASSRRREGNSPLHF. The CDR3 coding sequence is TGTGCCAGCAGCCGCCGCAGGGAGGGCAATTCACCCCTCCACTTT.

This clone was recorded only once. The J gene is TRBJ2-3, the V gene TRBV19, with 11 bases that match TRBD2. CDR1 LNHDA and CDR2 SQIVND come from the germline V gene (reference sequence). The CDR3 runs to 18 residues. Unmatched junction bases numbered 12, after V lost 6 bases and J lost 1 base. Written as DNA, the CDR3 is TGTGCCAGTAGCGCTGGAATACTAGCGGGGGCCCGCACAGATACGCAGTATTTT. This translates into CASSAGILAGARTDTQYF.